Below, 6 T cell receptor beta chains from the same sample are listed, as sequenced in a study of metastatic and nonmetastatic thyroid tumors. Patients were all untreated before their thyroid surgery. TCRdb re-called the PCR reads through MiXCR. The sample contains approximately 34,000 clones, about 18% of which appear only once. Sequenced sample: blood. These receptors came from a female donor with papillary thyroid cancer or a benign thyroid nodule (not recorded which). Some clones in this sample may be carry-over from other donors' samples.

This clone has a count of ten or more. The rearrangement uses TRBV27 and TRBJ1-6; D unresolved. This CDR3 has 15 amino acids. Germline CDR1 and CDR2: MNHEY and SMNVEV (reference sequence). Trimming cost V 6 bases and J 0 bases, with 9 bases left between them. CDR3 coding DNA: TGTGCCAGCAGCCCGGACCGCTCCTATAATTCACCCCTCCACTTT. This translates into CASSPDRSYNSPLHF.

Many counts were recorded for this clone. The gene calls are TRBV20-1 and TRBJ1-4; 10 bases are a match to TRBD1. This CDR3 has 14 residues. Unmatched junction bases numbered 8, after V lost 5 bases and J lost 8 bases. CDR1 is DFQATT and CDR2 is SNEGSKA in the germline V gene (reference sequence). Here the CDR3 DNA reads TGCAGTGCTCGATCGGGGGACAGGGGCGAAAAACTGTTTTTT. Translating gives CSARSGDRGEKLFF.

This clone has a count of ten or more. The rearrangement links TRBV12-3 or TRBV12-4 to TRBJ2-3; 12 nucleotides agree with TRBD2. The CDR3 has 15 amino acids. V dropped 3 bases and J dropped 4; count of bases not matched to a gene: 2. CDR3 nucleotide sequence: TGTGCCAGCAGTTTCCTAGCGGGGGGGCCAGATACGCAGTATTTT. Encoded protein: CASSFLAGGPDTQYF.

This clone was found many times. The V and J genes are TRBV5-6 and TRBJ1-1, with a possible D match to TRBD1 (5 bases). The germline gives CDR1 SGHDT, CDR2 YYEEEE. CDR3 length equals 12 residues. Trimming took off 6 bases at V and 3 bases at J, with 9 bases between the two ends. Written as DNA, the CDR3 is TGTGCCAGCAACCTACAGGACACTGAAGCTTTCTTT. The encoded protein is CASNLQDTEAFF.

The CDR3 protein is CSARDGETGGWRYGYTF. The DNA of the CDR3 is TGCAGTGCTAGAGATGGGGAGACAGGGGGGTGGAGGTATGGCTACACCTTC. This rearrangement joins TRBV20-1 to TRBJ1-2, with 9 nucleotides matching TRBD1. This CDR3 is built from 17 residues. The junction had 13 bases not matched to a gene; V was cut back by 0 bases and J by 5 bases. Looked up from germline, CDR1 is DFQATT and CDR2 is SNEGSKA (reference sequence).

This clone was recorded many times. The chain is built from TRBV20-1 and TRBJ1-4; D is perhaps TRBD1 (6 bases). V lost 4 bases to trimming and J lost 0 bases, with 12 bases between them. Germline V gives CDR1 DFQATT, CDR2 SNEGSKA (reference sequence). CDR3 length: 15 residues. CDR3 in DNA: TGCAGTGCTACGACAGGAGATGCAACTAATGAAAAACTGTTTTTT. Translating gives CSATTGDATNEKLFF.